In its sample, the clone carrying this T cell receptor beta chain was seen a few times. This entry belongs to a study of T-cell memory formation after mild COVID-19. TCRdb re-derived calls from the 5' RACE reads in MiXCR, one entry per CDR3 protein. The profile shows about 140,000 distinct CDR3 sequences, 25% of them singletons. Germline CDR1 and CDR2: DFQATT and SNEGSKA (reference sequence). The CDR3 consists of 11 residues. Deletions cut 7 bases from V and 4 bases from J, with 10 bases between. The sequence was obtained from an adult woman who had mild COVID-19 (a few samples of this study predate the infection). Cell type and time point are not known. Sequencing was carried out using PBMCs or a T cell subset sorted from them (not recorded which). The chain is built from TRBV20-1 and TRBJ1-2; D is uncertain. The CDR3 is CSGRLLYGYTF. As DNA, the CDR3 is TGCAGTGGAAGACTCCTCTATGGCTACACCTTC.